Presented here are 5 T cell receptor beta chains from one specimen sequenced in a study of Graves' ophthalmopathy and Graves' hyperthyroidism. Researchers took RNA transcripts and amplified TCR beta CDR3 regions from them. Second-round multiplex PCR came after first-round RT-PCR with HTBI primers. MiXCR was run by TCRdb on the multiplex PCR reads, yielding one entry per CDR3 protein. The sample has roughly 1.1 million distinct CDR3 sequences, 35% to 40% seen once. Material: peripheral blood or thyroid tissue (not recorded which). The receptor set was obtained from an adult man with Graves' hyperthyroidism.

This clonotype has at least ten counts. A junction boundary mismatches the germline segment, possibly from a read error. J is TRBJ1-4 and V is TRBV5-8; D gene uncertain. The CDR3 spans 11 residues. Germline CDR1 reads SGHTS; CDR2 reads YDEGEE. The CDR3 region has the DNA TGTGCCAGCAGCTTTGGCTCAATGCGGGTTTTT. The encoded protein is CASSFGSMRVF.

As to this clonotype: Just one base apart from a much larger clone, this may be a read error. J is TRBJ1-6 and V is TRBV7-8; 7 bases are shared with TRBD1. After removal of 5 bases from V and 7 bases from J, the junction contained 11 bases not matched to a gene. The CDR3 is 16 residues long. Germline CDR1 and CDR2: SGHVS and FQNEAQ. CDR3 sequence reads: CASSPGGVMGNSPLHF. In nucleotides, the CDR3 is TGTGCCAGCAGCCCAGGGGGGGTGATGGGGAATTCACCCCTCCACTTT. Looking up the rest from reference TRBV7-8 and TRBJ1-6 gives the full variable domain: GAGVSQSPRYKVAKRGQDVALRCDPISGHVSLFWYQQALGQGPEFLTYFQNEAQLDKSGLPSDRFFAERPEGSVSTLKIQRTQQEDSAVYLCASSPGGVMGNSPLHFGNGTRLTVT.

This clonotype was seen many times. The chain's CDR3 is CSARDPASGSSYEQYF. CDR3 bases: TGCAGTGCTAGAGATCCCGCTAGCGGGAGCTCCTACGAGCAGTACTTC. The chain joins TRBV20-1 to TRBJ2-7; 10 nucleotides line up with TRBD2. CDR1 DFQATT and CDR2 SNEGSKA come from the germline V gene (reference sequence). The CDR3 covers 16 residues. Losses at the gene ends were 0 bases for V and 0 bases for J; bases not matched to a gene: 5.

This clonotype was observed many times. V gene TRBV24-1 combines with J gene TRBJ2-5; 10 nucleotides line up with TRBD2. V lost 4 bases, J lost 3 bases, and 10 bases stayed unmatched. From germline, CDR1 is KGHDR and CDR2 SFDVKD. CDR3 length: 17 residues. The DNA for the CDR3 is TGTGCCACCAGTGACTACCTAGCGGGGGTTGAGGAAGAGACCCAGTACTTC. It specifies CATSDYLAGVEEETQYF.

The rearrangement links TRBV7-2 to TRBJ2-2; TRBD1 agrees at 7 bases. The CDR3 loop spans 19 amino acids. Germline trimming cut 3 bases from V and 1 base from J; bases unmatched to any gene: 14. Germline V gene lookup returns CDR1 SGHTA and CDR2 FQGNSA. The CDR3 DNA reads as TGTGCCAGCAGCTTCGCGACGACTACAGGGGTCGGGAACACCGGGGAGCTGTTTTTT. Its protein is CASSFATTTGVGNTGELFF.